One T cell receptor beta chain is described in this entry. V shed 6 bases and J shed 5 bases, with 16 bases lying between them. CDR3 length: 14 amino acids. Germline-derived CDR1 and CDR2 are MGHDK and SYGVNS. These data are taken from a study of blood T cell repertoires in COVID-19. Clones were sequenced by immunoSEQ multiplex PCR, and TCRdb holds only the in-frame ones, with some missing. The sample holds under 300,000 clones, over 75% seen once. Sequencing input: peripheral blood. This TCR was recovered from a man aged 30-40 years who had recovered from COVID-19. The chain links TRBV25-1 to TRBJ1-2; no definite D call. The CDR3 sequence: CASSTGSASYGYTF. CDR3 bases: TGTGCCAGCAGCACCGGGAGCGCCTCGTATGGCTACACCTTC.